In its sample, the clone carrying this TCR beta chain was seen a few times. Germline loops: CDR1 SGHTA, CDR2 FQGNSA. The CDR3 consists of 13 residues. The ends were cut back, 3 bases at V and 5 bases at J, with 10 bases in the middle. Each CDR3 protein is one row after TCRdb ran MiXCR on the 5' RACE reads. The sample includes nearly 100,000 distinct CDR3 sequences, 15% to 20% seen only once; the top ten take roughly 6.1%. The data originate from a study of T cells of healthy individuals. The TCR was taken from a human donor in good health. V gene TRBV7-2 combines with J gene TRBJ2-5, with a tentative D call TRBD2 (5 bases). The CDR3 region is CASSLLALETQYF. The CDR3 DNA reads TGTGCCAGCAGCTTGCTAGCTCTGGAGACCCAGTACTTC.